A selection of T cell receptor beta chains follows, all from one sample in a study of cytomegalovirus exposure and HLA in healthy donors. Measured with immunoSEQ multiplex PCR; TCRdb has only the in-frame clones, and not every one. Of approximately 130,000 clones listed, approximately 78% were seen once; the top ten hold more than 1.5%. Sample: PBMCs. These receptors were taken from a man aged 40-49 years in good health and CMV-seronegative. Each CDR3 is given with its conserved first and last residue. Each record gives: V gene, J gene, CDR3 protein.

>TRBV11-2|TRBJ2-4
CASSLGPQGAKNIQYF
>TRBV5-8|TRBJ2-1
CASSSRGTRWHEQFF
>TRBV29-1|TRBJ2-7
CSALYPHQGWSGQYF
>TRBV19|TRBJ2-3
CASRNRGATSTDTQYF
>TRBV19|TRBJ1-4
CASMPGGSGEKLFF
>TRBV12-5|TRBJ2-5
CASGSVTAQETQYF
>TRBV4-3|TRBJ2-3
CASSQELSGQGWNTDTQYF
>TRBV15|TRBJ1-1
CATGGGGLDTEAFF
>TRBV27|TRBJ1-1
CASSITGTGGAFF
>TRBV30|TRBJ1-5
CAWSGDSFVQPQHF
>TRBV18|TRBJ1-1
CASSPPGGRGNTEAFF
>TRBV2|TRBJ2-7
CASSPTGVSEQYF
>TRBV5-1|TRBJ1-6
CASSLGGKNSPLHF
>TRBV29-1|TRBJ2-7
CSVAETGRNEQYF